This T cell receptor beta chain was identified during a study of T cell responses to AZD1222 COVID-19 vaccine. Study conclusions and caveats: Repertoires were obtained only post-peak T cell response.

Germline lookup yields CDR1 MNHEY and CDR2 SMNVEV (reference sequence). The CDR3 contains 15 residues. V was clipped by 8 bases and J by 7 bases; unmatched bases: 10. TCRdb keeps only in-frame clones here, not all; method: immunoSEQ multiplex PCR. The sample yields 200,000 to 300,000 clones, more than 85% seen once. Concerning this clone: Its antigen is unknown.

This clonotype was obtained from an adult in good health. This sequence joins TRBV27 and TRBJ1-6; TRBD1 agrees at 8 bases. The source was peripheral blood, collected on day 0 of AZD1222 vaccination. CDR3 loop: CASGTYGTGNSPLHF. CDR3 in DNA: TGTGCCAGCGGTACCTATGGGACAGGAAATTCACCCCTCCACTTT.